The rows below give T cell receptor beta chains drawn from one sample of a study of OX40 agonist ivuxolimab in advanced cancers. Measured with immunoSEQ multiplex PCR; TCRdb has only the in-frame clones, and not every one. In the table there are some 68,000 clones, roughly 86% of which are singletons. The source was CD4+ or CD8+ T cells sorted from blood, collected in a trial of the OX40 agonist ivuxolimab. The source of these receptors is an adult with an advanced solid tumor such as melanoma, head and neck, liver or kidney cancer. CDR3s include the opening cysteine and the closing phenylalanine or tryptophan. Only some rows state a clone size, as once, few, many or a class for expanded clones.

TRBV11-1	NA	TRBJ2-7	CASSSQDSSYEQYF
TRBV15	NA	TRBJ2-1	CATSRDAGQPYNEQFF
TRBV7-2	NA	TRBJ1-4	CASSLVYSVKLFF
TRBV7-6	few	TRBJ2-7	CASSPRSSGEPIYEQYF
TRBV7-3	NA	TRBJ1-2	CASSLGTGGDGYTF
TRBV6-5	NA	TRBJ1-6	CASSVEFGSPLHF
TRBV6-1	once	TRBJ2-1	CASSERTSGPYNEQFF
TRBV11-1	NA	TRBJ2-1	CASSLVLASINEQFF
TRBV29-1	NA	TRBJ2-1	CSVDLAYEQFF
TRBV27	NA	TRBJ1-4	CASSGVGQINEKLFF
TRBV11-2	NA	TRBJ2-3	CASSSLAGSTDTQYF
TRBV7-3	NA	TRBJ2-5	CASSFGSQETQYF
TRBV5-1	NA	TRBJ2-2	CASSPGTGVTGELFF
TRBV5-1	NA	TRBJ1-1	CASSLGGQRMNTEAFF
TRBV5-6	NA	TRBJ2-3	CASSSQQGTDTQYF
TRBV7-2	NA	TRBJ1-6	CASSFSTDSPLHF
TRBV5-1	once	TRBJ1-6	CASSLGSYNSPLHF
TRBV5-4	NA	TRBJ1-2	CASSLVREPGYTF
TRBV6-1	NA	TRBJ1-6	CASSYENSPLHF
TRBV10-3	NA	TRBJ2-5	CAIRGQGGGQETQYF
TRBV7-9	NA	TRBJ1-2	CAIGTGNYGYTF
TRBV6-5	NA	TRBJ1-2	CASSYLGRGNNYGYTF
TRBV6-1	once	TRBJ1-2	CASSDQGFYGYTF
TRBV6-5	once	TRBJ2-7	CASSALAYRSYEQYF
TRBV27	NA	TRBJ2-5	CASSQGLRETQYF
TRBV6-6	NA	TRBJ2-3	CASSSFAGETQYF
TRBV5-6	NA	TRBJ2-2	CASSYSGFVNTGELFF
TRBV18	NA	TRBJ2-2	CASQGAWDTGELFF
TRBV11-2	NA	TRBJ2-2	CASTHIGELFF
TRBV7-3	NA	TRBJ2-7	CASSSPGQGTINEQYF
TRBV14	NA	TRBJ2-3	CASSQEYSLLGRDTQYF
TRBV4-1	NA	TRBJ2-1	CASSQMGRTGSNEQFF
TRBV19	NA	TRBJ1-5	CASSYTGRQPQHF
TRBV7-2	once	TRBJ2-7	CASSLEGIVGEQYF
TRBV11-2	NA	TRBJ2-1	CASSLFWEPRSEQFF
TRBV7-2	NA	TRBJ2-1	CASSSQGAMIRNEQFF
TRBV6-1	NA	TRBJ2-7	CASSDFGRSSYEQYF
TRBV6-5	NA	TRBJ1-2	CASTTTGIGYTF
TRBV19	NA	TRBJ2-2	CASSIGKNTGELFF
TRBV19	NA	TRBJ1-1	CASSIGQGGTEAFF
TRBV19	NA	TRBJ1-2	CASSVPPGSTYGYTF
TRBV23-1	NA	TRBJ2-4	CASSQSVTGVDKNIQYF